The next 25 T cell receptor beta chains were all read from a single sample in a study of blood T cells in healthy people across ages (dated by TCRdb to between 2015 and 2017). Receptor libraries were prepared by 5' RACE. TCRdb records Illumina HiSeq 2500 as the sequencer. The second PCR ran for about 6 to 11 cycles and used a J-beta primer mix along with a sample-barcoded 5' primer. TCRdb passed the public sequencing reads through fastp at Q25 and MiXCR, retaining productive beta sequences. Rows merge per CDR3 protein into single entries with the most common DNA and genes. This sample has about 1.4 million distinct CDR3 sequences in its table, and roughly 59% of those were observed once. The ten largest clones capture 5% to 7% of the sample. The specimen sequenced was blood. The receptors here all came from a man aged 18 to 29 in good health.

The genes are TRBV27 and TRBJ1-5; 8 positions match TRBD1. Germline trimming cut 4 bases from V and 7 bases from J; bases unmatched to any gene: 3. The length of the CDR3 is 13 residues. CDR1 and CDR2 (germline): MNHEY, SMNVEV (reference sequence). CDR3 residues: CASSSGGRQPQHF. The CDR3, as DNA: TGTGCCAGCAGTTCAGGGGGCAGGCAGCCCCAGCATTTT.

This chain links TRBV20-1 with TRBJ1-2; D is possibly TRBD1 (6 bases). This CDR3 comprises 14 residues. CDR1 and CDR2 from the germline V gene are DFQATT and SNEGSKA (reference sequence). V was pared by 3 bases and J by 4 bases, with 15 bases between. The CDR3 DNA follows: TGCAGTGCTAGCTCAGGGGAGGGGAGCTATGGCTACACCTTC. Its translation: CSASSGEGSYGYTF.

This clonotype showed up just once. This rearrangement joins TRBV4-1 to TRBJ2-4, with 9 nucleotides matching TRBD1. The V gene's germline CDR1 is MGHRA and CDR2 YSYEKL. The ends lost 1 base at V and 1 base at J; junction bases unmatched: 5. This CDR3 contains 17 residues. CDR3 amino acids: CASSQGAGQGAKNIQYF. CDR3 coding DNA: TGCGCCAGCAGCCAAGGAGCGGGACAGGGTGCCAAAAACATTCAGTACTTC.

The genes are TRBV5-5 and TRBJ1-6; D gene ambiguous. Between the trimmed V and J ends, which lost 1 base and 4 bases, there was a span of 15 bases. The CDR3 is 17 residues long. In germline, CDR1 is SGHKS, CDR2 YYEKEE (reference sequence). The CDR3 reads CASSLNPIPLYNSPLHF. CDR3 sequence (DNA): TGTGCCAGCAGCTTGAACCCGATTCCTCTATATAATTCACCCCTCCACTTT.

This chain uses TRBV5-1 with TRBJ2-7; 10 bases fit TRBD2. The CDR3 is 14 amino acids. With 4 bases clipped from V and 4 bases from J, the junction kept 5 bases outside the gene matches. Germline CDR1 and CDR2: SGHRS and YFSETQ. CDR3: CASSVGTSEYEQYF. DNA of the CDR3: TGCGCCAGCAGCGTCGGGACTAGCGAGTACGAGCAGTACTTC.

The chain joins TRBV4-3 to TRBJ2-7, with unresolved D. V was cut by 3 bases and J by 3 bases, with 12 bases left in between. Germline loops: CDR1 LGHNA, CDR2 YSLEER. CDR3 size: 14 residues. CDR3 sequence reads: CASSHRIDYYEQYF. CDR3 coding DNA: TGCGCCAGCAGCCACCGAATTGATTACTACGAGCAGTACTTC.

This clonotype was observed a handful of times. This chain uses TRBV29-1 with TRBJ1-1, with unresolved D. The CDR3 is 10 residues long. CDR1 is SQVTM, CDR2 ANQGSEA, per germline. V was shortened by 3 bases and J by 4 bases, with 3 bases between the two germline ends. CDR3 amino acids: CSVDSTEAFF. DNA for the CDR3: TGCAGCGTTGATTCCACTGAAGCTTTCTTT.

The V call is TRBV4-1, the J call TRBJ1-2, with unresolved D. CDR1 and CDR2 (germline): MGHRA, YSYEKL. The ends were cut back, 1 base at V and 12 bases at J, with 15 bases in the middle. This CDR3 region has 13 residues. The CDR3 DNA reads TGCGCCAGCAGCCAAGGGACGGTCCGAGGCCACACCTTC. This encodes CASSQGTVRGHTF.

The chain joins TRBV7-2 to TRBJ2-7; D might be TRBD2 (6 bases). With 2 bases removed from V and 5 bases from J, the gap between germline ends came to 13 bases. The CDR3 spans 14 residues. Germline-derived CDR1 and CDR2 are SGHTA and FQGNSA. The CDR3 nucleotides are TGTGCCAGCAGCTTAAGCTCCGGGAGCCACGAGCAGTACTTC. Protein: CASSLSSGSHEQYF.

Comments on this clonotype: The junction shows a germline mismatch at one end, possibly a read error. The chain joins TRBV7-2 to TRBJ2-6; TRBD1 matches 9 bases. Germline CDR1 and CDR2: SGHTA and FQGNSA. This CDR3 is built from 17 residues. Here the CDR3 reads CASTPGDRVSEANVLTF. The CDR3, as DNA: TGTGCCAGCACCCCTGGGGACAGGGTATCTGAGGCCAACGTCCTGACTTTC. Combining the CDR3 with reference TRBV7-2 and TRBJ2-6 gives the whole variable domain GAGVSQSPSNKVTEKGKDVELRCDPISGHTALYWYRQSLGQGLEFLIYFQGNSAPDKSGLPSDRFSAERTGGSVSTLTIQRTQQEDSAVYLCASTPGDRVSEANVLTFGAGSRLTVL.

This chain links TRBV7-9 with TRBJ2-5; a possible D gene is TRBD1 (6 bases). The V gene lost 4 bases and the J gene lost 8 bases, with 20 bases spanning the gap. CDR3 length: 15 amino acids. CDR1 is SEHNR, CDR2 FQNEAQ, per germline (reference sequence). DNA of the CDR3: TGTGCCAGCAGCTCCCAGGACAGCCCGGCGGGTACCCAGTACTTC. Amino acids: CASSSQDSPAGTQYF.

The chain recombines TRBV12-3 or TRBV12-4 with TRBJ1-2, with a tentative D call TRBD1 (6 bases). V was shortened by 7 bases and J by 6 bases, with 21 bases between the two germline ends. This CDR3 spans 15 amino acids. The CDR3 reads CASTSPTGLSDGYTF. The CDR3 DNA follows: TGTGCCAGCACCTCACCGACAGGCCTTAGTGATGGCTACACCTTC.

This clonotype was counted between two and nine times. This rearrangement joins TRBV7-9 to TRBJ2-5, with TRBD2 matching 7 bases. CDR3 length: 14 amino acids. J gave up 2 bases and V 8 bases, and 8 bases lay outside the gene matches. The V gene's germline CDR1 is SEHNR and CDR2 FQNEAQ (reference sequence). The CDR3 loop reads CASGRAGRQETQYF. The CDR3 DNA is TGTGCCAGCGGGAGGGCAGGGCGGCAAGAGACCCAGTACTTC.

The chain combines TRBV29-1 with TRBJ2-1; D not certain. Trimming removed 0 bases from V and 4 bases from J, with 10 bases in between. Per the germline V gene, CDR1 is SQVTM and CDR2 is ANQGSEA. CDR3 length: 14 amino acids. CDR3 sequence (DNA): TGCAGCGTTGAAGATCTTAAGGGTTACAATGAGCAGTTCTTC. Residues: CSVEDLKGYNEQFF.

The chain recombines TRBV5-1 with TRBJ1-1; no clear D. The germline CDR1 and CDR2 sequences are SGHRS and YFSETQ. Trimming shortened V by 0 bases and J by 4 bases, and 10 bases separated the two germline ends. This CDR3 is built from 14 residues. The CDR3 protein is CASSLATLGTEAFF. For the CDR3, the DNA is TGCGCCAGCAGCTTGGCTACCTTAGGCACTGAAGCTTTCTTT.

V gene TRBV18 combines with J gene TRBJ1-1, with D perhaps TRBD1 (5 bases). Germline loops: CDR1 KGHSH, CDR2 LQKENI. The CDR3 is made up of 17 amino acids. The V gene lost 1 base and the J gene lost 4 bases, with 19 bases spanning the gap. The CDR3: CASSPRGTGSGGTEAFF. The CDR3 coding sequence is TGTGCCAGCTCACCACGAGGGACGGGGAGCGGTGGCACTGAAGCTTTCTTT.

The CDR3 is CASSDEGGEQYF. The CDR3 DNA reads TGTGCCAGCAGTGACGAAGGAGGCGAGCAGTACTTC. This chain uses TRBV2 with TRBJ2-4; possible D gene TRBD2, 5 bases. The DNA end is more similar to TRBJ2-7, so the J call may be wrong. This CDR3 comprises 12 residues. Germline V CDR1 and CDR2: SNHLY, FYNNEI.

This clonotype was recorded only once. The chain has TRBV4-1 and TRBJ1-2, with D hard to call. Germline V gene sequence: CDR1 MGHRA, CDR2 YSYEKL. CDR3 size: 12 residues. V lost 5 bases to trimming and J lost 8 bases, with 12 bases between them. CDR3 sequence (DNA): TGCGCCAGCAGCGGGAACAAGGAGGGCTACACCTTC. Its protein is CASSGNKEGYTF.

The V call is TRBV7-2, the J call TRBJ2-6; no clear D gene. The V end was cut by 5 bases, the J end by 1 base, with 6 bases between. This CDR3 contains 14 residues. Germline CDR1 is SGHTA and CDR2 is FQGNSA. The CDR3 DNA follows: TGTGCCAGCAGCACACGTTCTGGGGCCAACGTCCTGACTTTC. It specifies CASSTRSGANVLTF.

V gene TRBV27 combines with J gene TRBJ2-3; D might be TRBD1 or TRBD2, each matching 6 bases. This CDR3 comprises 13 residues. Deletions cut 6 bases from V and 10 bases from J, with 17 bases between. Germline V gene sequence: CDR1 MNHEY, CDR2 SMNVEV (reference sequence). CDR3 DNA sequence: TGTGCCAGCAGCGGGGGATTCGAGGGGGCGCAGTATTTT. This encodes CASSGGFEGAQYF.

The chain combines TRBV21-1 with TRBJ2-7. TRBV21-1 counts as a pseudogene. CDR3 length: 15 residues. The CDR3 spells CASSKSASEAYEQYF. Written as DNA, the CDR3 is TGTGCCAGCAGCAAATCGGCATCCGAGGCCTACGAGCAGTACTTC.

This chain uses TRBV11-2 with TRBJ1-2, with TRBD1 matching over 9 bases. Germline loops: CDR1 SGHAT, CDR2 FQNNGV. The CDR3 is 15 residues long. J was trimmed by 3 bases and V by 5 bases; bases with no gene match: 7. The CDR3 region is CASSTTGGTYYGYTF. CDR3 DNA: TGTGCCAGCAGCACCACAGGGGGCACCTACTATGGCTACACCTTC.

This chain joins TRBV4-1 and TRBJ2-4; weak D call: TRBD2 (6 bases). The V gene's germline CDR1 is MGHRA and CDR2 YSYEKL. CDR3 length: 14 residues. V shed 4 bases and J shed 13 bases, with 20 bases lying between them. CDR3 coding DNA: TGCGCCAGCAGCCCAGAGGCGGGACTGTGGGAGCAGTACTTC. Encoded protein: CASSPEAGLWEQYF.

The CDR3 loop reads CASSQATMTSGSGDTQYF. DNA for the CDR3: TGCGCCAGCAGCCAAGCTACTATGACTAGCGGGAGTGGGGATACGCAGTATTTT. The chain couples TRBV4-1 to TRBJ2-3; 12 bases fit TRBD2. The CDR3 consists of 18 residues. V was clipped by 1 base and J by 6 bases; unmatched bases: 11. Germline loops: CDR1 MGHRA, CDR2 YSYEKL.

The DNA of the CDR3 is TGTGCCAGCCAAAAAACAGGGGTTCCCACCAAAGAGACCCAGTACTTC. Translation: CASQKTGVPTKETQYF. V usage is TRBV27 and J usage is TRBJ2-5; 7 bases agree with TRBD1. Germline V CDR1 and CDR2: MNHEY, SMNVEV (reference sequence). The CDR3 sequence is 16 residues long. Trimming took 8 bases from V and 3 from J; bases not matched to a gene: 15.